A single sample is the source of the 21 T cell receptor beta chains below, sequenced in a study of molecular identifiers for immune sequencing clone quantification. TCRdb re-called the PCR reads with MiXCR, one entry per CDR3 protein. Found here are about 630,000 distinct CDR3 sequences, over 25% of them singletons; the top ten hold about 0.81%. Sequencing was performed on naive CD8+ T cells from blood, with Jurkat cell RNA spiked in. Subset indicated: FACS-sorted CD8+CD4-CCR7+CD45RA+ naive T cells. These receptors all stem from a human donor in good health. Some libraries in this study had Jurkat cell RNA spiked in.

This clonotype was detected a few times. The rearrangement uses TRBV11-2 and TRBJ2-5; 7 bases align to TRBD1. The V gene end was trimmed by 5 bases and the J gene end by 8 bases; junction bases not matched to a gene: 5. CDR3 size: 12 residues. Germline-derived CDR1 and CDR2 are SGHAT and FQNNGV. In DNA, the CDR3 is TGTGCCAGCAGCACCGGGACAGCAACCCAGTACTTC. Its protein is CASSTGTATQYF.

This clonotype was observed many times. This chain joins TRBV29-1 and TRBJ2-2; D possibly corresponds to TRBD1 (5 bases). The V gene lost 5 bases and the J gene lost 0 bases, with 10 bases spanning the gap. The CDR3 consists of 14 residues. CDR1 SQVTM and CDR2 ANQGSEA come from the germline V gene. The CDR3 DNA sequence: TGCAGCGTTATGACAGATACGAACACCGGGGAGCTGTTTTTT. It codes for CSVMTDTNTGELFF.

This clonotype was recorded a few times. The chain links TRBV3-1 to TRBJ2-7; 8 bases agree with TRBD2. The CDR3 covers 14 residues. CDR1 and CDR2 (germline): LGHDT, YNNKEL (reference sequence). Trimming took 4 bases from V and 6 from J; bases not matched to a gene: 8. The CDR3 spells CASSLTGTSSEQYF. The CDR3 nucleotides are TGTGCCAGCAGCCTCACCGGGACTAGTAGCGAGCAGTACTTC.

This clonotype was observed a few times. The chain is built from TRBV6-6 and TRBJ1-2; 8 nucleotides align to TRBD1. CDR1 is MNHNY and CDR2 is SVGAGI in the germline V gene (reference sequence). The trim removed 6 bases at V and 8 bases at J, leaving 20 bases unmatched. The CDR3 spans 17 residues. The DNA for the CDR3 is TGTGCCAGCAGGTTACCCCCGGGAGGTGACAGGGGCGCGGGCTACACCTTC. It translates to CASRLPPGGDRGAGYTF.

This clonotype occurred many times. J is TRBJ1-1 and V is TRBV27; no clear D. Germline assignment: CDR1 MNHEY and CDR2 SMNVEV (reference sequence). The CDR3 loop spans 14 amino acids. The V gene lost 0 bases and the J gene lost 8 bases, with 13 bases spanning the gap. The CDR3: CASSLSLTGDEAFF. The CDR3 bases are TGTGCCAGCAGTTTATCCCTCACGGGAGACGAAGCTTTCTTT.

With regard to this clonotype: This clone may be a read error of a much larger clone one base away. The gene calls are TRBV20-1 and TRBJ2-7; possible D gene TRBD2, 5 bases. This CDR3 is built from 11 residues. CDR1 is DFQATT and CDR2 is SNEGSKA in the germline V gene (reference sequence). As DNA, the CDR3 is TGCAGTGCTGAAAAGCGGAACGAGCAGTGCTTC. Its translation is CSAEKRNEQCF.

This clonotype has a count of ten or more. This rearrangement joins TRBV20-1 to TRBJ2-5; a possible D gene is TRBD2 (5 bases). CDR1 and CDR2 (germline): DFQATT, SNEGSKA (reference sequence). The ends were cut back, 7 bases at V and 2 bases at J, with 5 bases in the middle. The CDR3 is 10 amino acids. The CDR3 nucleotides read TGCAGTGGACTACAAGAGACCCAGTACTTC. Protein: CSGLQETQYF.

This clonotype was counted ten times or more. The chain combines TRBV5-5 with TRBJ1-2, with 12 positions matching TRBD1. The CDR3 loop spans 17 amino acids. J gave up 10 bases and V 6 bases, and 19 bases lay outside the gene matches. Germline V lookup: CDR1 SGHKS, CDR2 YYEKEE (reference sequence). The chain's CDR3 is CASNSRDRGRFGHDYTF. The DNA of the CDR3 is TGTGCCAGCAACAGCCGGGACAGGGGGCGTTTTGGGCATGACTACACCTTC.

The chain's CDR3 is CASSSSLAPGTDTQYF. As DNA, the CDR3 is TGTGCCAGCAGTTCCAGTCTAGCGCCAGGCACAGATACGCAGTATTTT. This rearrangement joins TRBV7-3 to TRBJ2-3; TRBD2 might be the D (6 bases). The CDR3 runs to 16 residues. Trimming shortened V by 6 bases and J by 1 base, and 17 bases separated the two germline ends. Germline loops: CDR1 SGHTA, CDR2 FQGTGA.

At least ten counts were recorded for this clonotype. In DNA, the CDR3 is TGTGCCAGCAGCTTGGATGAGGGTAACACTGAAGCTTTCTTT. Translation gives CASSLDEGNTEAFF. This rearrangement joins TRBV5-6 to TRBJ1-1; D is undetermined. Trimming pared 0 bases from V and 2 bases from J, leaving 8 bases between. Germline V CDR1 and CDR2: SGHDT, YYEEEE. This CDR3 has 14 residues.

This clonotype was observed a handful of times. The V and J genes are TRBV28 and TRBJ1-3; 7 nucleotides line up with TRBD1. V trimming: 3 bases; J trimming: 3 bases; junction bases outside the gene matches: 8. CDR1 is MDHEN and CDR2 is SYDVKM in the germline V gene. CDR3 size: 16 residues. This CDR3 is CASSFRRGQGGNTIYF. DNA for the CDR3: TGTGCCAGCAGTTTCCGAAGGGGGCAAGGTGGAAACACCATATATTTT.

This clonotype was picked up many times. The rearrangement links TRBV5-1 to TRBJ2-7, with TRBD1 identical over 8 bases. Trimming removed 2 bases from V and 0 bases from J; junction bases left unmatched: 4. The length of the CDR3 is 15 residues. Germline assignment: CDR1 SGHRS and CDR2 YFSETQ. This CDR3 reads CASSFFGQGSYEQYF. The CDR3 coding sequence is TGCGCCAGCAGCTTTTTTGGACAGGGCTCCTACGAGCAGTACTTC.

This clonotype came up many times. The rearrangement links TRBV7-9 to TRBJ1-1; D gene ambiguous. The V gene's germline CDR1 is SEHNR and CDR2 FQNEAQ (reference sequence). This CDR3 contains 13 residues. V was pared by 2 bases and J by 10 bases, with 14 bases between. The CDR3 is CASSLPAAATAFF. The DNA for the CDR3 is TGTGCCAGCAGCTTACCCGCCGCAGCTACAGCTTTCTTT.

Ten or more counts support this clonotype. This sequence joins TRBV7-9 and TRBJ2-6; no firm D call. The CDR3 is 17 residues long. V lost 4 bases and J lost 0, with 13 bases in between. Germline-derived CDR1 and CDR2 are SEHNR and FQNEAQ (reference sequence). CDR3 sequence (DNA): TGTGCCAGCAGCTCTTCGGTAACCAGCTCTGGGGCCAACGTCCTGACTTTC. Its protein is CASSSSVTSSGANVLTF.

This clonotype has a single count. A single base separates this from a much larger clone, so it may be a read error. This sequence joins TRBV4-1 and TRBJ2-3; 7 nucleotides align to TRBD2. In germline, CDR1 is MGHRA, CDR2 YSYEKL. The CDR3 has 17 residues. CDR3: CASGQAPLALVGATQYF. The CDR3 nucleotides read TGCGCCAGCGGCCAAGCACCACTAGCGCTGGTGGGCGCTACGCAGTATTTT.

This clonotype came up many times. The V and J genes are TRBV6-5 and TRBJ1-5; a weak D match, TRBD1 (5 bases). The CDR3 is made up of 13 amino acids. From germline, CDR1 is MNHEY and CDR2 SVGAGI. Trimming removed 6 bases at V and 6 bases at J, with 12 bases between. CDR3 region: CASSRGSGQPQHF. The CDR3, as DNA: TGTGCCAGCAGCCGGGGGTCAGGTCAGCCCCAGCATTTT.

This clonotype was found a few times. The CDR3 DNA follows: TGTGCCAGCTCACCTACAATGAGCTCCTACGAGCAGTACTTC. It yields the protein CASSPTMSSYEQYF. The rearrangement links TRBV18 to TRBJ2-7; D is ambiguous. V was pared by 3 bases and J by 0 bases, with 9 bases between. Germline V lookup: CDR1 KGHSH, CDR2 LQKENI. This CDR3 has 14 residues.

In this sample, this clonotype turned up many times. The genes are TRBV6-2 or TRBV6-3 and TRBJ1-1, with D possibly matching TRBD1 (6 bases). This CDR3 comprises 14 residues. V was clipped by 6 bases and J by 0 bases, with 11 bases between them. Looked up from germline, CDR1 is MNHEY and CDR2 is SVGEGT. The CDR3 DNA sequence: TGTGCCAGCAGATGGACAGTTATGAACACTGAAGCTTTCTTT. It encodes CASRWTVMNTEAFF.

This clonotype showed up many times. The V call is TRBV5-6, the J call TRBJ1-5; D is possibly TRBD1 (6 bases). CDR3 length: 17 residues. Deletions cut 0 bases from V and 4 bases from J, with 17 bases between. From germline, CDR1 is SGHDT and CDR2 YYEEEE. The CDR3 spells CASSLEQGRLGNQPQHF. In nucleotides, the CDR3 is TGTGCCAGCAGCTTGGAACAGGGACGCCTAGGGAATCAGCCCCAGCATTTT.

This clonotype has more than one count but fewer than ten. CDR3 region: CASSRKGQPPGNTIYF. CDR3 nucleotides: TGTGCCAGCAGCCGGAAGGGCCAACCGCCTGGAAACACCATATATTTT. This chain links TRBV5-4 with TRBJ1-3; D unclear. The CDR3 loop spans 16 amino acids. V was pared by 4 bases and J by 2 bases, with 16 bases between. Germline V gene data show CDR1 as SGHNT and CDR2 as YYREEE (reference sequence).

CDR3 sequence: CSARHMGLVNEQFF. DNA for the CDR3: TGCAGTGCTAGACACATGGGACTAGTTAATGAGCAGTTCTTC. The J gene is TRBJ2-1, the V gene TRBV20-1, with 8 bases lining up with TRBD2. The CDR3 sequence is 14 residues long. Trimming took 2 bases from V and 7 from J; bases not matched to a gene: 7. Germline loops: CDR1 DFQATT, CDR2 SNEGSKA (reference sequence).